The 4 T cell receptor beta chains below all came from one sample that was sequenced in a study of T cells in women clearing cervical HPV infection. Clones were sequenced by immunoSEQ multiplex PCR, and TCRdb holds only the in-frame ones, with some missing. In all, the sample yields about 32,000 clones. The sample consisted of blood buffy coat. These receptors all come from a woman between 18 and 70 years old with a cervical HPV16 infection that either progressed to CIN3+ or cleared (not recorded which).

As for this clone: The CDR3 end falls 3 residues outside the read, so it is completed with the germline J gene. The V gene is TRBV20-1, the J gene TRBJ2-1; weak D call: TRBD1 (5 bases). The length of the CDR3 is 16 residues. CDR1 and CDR2 from the germline V gene are DFQATT and SNEGSKA (reference sequence). V was trimmed by 2 bases and J by 9 bases, leaving 23 bases between them. The CDR3 region is CSARTPPPQGNSEQFF. Incomplete CDR3 DNA: TGCAGTGCTAGAACCCCCCCTCCTCAGGGAAATAGTGAG.

As for this clone: Read coverage stops 3 residues before the CDR3 terminus; the germline J gene supplies the remainder. The chain joins TRBV11-2 to TRBJ2-3, with TRBD2 as a possible D gene (5 bases). Germline values: CDR1 SGHAT, CDR2 FQNNGV. This CDR3 region has 13 residues. CDR3 region: CASSLVTGETQYF. The CDR3 bases that were read are TGTGCCAGCAGCTTAGTAACCGGGGAGACG. Combining the CDR3 with reference TRBV11-2 and TRBJ2-3 gives the whole variable domain EAGVAQSPRYKIIEKRQSVAFWCNPISGHATLYWYQQILGQGPKLLIQFQNNGVVDDSQLPKDRFSAERLKGVDSTLKIQPAKLEDSAVYLCASSLVTGETQYFGPGTRLTVL.

Turning to this clone: The CDR3 goes on 3 residues after the read ends, and that part is filled in from the germline J gene. The chain joins TRBV5-1 to TRBJ1-6; TRBD1 matches 8 bases. Germline V CDR1 and CDR2: SGHRS, YFSETQ. The CDR3 loop spans 15 amino acids. The V and J ends lost 1 base and 9 bases, in that order; junction bases with no gene match: 6. CDR3 DNA (partial): TGCGCCAGCAGCTTGTTCGGACAGGGTACTTCACCC. It specifies CASSLFGQGTSP. The whole CDR3 is CASSLFGQGTSPLHF. Full variable domain (missing parts from reference TRBV5-1 and TRBJ1-6): KAGVTQTPRYLIKTRGQQVTLSCSPISGHRSVSWYQQTPGQGLQFLFEYFSETQRNKGNFPGRFSGRQFSNSRSEMNVSTLELGDSALYLCASSLFGQGTSPLHFGNGTRLTVT.

Worth noting for this clone: The read gets to within 3 residues of the CDR3 end, and the germline J gene fills in the rest. V gene TRBV5-4 combines with J gene TRBJ1-2; D is possibly TRBD1 (6 bases). CDR1 is SGHNT and CDR2 is YYREEE in the germline V gene (reference sequence). V was clipped by 4 bases and J by 4 bases, with 17 bases between them. The CDR3 length is 15 residues. The CDR3 sequence is CASSLRRGGAYGYTF. The sequenced CDR3 bases are TGTGCCAGCAGCCTACGCCGGGGGGGGGCCTATGGC. Supplemented by reference TRBV5-4 and TRBJ1-2, the full variable domain reads ETGVTQSPTHLIKTRGQQVTLRCSSQSGHNTVSWYQQALGQGPQFIFQYYREEENGRGNFPPRFSGLQFPNYSSELNVNALELDDSALYLCASSLRRGGAYGYTFGSGTRLTVV.